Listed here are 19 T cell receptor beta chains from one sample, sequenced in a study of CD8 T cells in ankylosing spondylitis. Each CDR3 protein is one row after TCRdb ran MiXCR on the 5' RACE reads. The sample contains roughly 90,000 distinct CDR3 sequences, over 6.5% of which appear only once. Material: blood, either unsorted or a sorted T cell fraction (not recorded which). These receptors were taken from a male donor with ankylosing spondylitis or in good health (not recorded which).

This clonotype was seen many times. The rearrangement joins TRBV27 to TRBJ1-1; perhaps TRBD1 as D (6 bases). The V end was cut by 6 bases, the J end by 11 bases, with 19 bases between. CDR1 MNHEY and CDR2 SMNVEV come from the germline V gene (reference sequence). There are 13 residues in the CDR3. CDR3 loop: CASSGRGRISAFF. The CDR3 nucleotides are TGTGCCAGCAGCGGCAGGGGCAGGATTTCGGCTTTCTTT.

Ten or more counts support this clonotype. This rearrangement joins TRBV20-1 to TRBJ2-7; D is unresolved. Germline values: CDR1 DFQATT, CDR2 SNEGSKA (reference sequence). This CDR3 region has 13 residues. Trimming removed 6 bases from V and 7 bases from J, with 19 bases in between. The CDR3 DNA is TGCAGTGCCTCACGACCCTTTACTGGTGAGCAGTACTTC. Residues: CSASRPFTGEQYF.

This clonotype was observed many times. CDR3 sequence reads: CASSLPDNNEQFF. The CDR3 DNA reads TGTGCCAGCAGTTTACCCGACAACAATGAGCAGTTCTTC. This chain links TRBV28 with TRBJ2-1; D is uncertain. V gave up 2 bases and J gave up 5 bases, with 7 bases separating them. The CDR3 runs 13 residues. Germline CDR1 is MDHEN and CDR2 is SYDVKM.

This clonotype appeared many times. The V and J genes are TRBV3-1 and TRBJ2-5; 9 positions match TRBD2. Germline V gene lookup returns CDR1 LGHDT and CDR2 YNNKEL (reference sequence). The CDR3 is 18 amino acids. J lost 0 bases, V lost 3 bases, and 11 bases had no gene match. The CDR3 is CASSHSRLADKYQETQYF. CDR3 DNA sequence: TGTGCCAGCAGCCATAGCCGACTAGCGGATAAGTACCAAGAGACCCAGTACTTC.

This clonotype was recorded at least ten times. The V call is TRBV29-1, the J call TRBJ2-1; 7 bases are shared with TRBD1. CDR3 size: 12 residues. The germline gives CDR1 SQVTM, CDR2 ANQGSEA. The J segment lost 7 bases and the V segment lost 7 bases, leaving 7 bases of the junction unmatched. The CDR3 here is CSALGTANEQFF. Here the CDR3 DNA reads TGCAGCGCCCTCGGGACAGCGAATGAGCAGTTCTTC.

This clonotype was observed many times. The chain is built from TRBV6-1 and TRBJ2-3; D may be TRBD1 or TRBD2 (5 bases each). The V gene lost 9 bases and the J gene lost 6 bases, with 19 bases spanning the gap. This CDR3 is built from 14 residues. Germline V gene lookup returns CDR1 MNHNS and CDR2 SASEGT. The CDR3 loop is CASAGTSDSDTQYF. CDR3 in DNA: TGTGCCAGTGCCGGGACCTCGGATTCGGATACGCAGTATTTT.

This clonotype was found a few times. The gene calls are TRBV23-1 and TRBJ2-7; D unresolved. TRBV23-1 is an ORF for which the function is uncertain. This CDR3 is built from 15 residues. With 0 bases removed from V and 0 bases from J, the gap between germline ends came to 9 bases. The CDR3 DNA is TGCGCCAGCAGTCAATCATCACCGAGCTCCTACGAGCAGTACTTC. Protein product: CASSQSSPSSYEQYF.

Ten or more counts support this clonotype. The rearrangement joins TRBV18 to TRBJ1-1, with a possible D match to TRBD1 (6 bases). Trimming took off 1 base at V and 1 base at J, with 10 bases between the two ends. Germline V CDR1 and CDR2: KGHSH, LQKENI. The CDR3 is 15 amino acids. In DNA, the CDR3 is TGTGCCAGCTCACCACTAGCAGGGGAGAACACTGAAGCTTTCTTT. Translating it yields CASSPLAGENTEAFF.

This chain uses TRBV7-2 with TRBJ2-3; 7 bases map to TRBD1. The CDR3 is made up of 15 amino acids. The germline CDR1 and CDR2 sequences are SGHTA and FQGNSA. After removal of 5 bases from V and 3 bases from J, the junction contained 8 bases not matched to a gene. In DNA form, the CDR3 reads TGTGCCAGCAGCCCTGCCACAGGGGTAACAGATACGCAGTATTTT. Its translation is CASSPATGVTDTQYF.

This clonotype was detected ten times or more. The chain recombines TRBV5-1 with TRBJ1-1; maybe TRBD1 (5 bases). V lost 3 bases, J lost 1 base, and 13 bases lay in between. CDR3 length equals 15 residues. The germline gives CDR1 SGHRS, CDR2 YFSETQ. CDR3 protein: CASSSNRGGNTEAFF. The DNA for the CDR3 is TGCGCCAGCAGCTCCAATCGGGGGGGGAACACTGAAGCTTTCTTT.

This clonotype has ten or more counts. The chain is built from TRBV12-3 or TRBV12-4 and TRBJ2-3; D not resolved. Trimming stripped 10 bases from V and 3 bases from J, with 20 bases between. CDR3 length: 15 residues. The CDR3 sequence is CAISLPPRATDTQYF. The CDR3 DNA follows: TGTGCCATCTCCCTCCCGCCCCGGGCAACAGATACGCAGTATTTT.

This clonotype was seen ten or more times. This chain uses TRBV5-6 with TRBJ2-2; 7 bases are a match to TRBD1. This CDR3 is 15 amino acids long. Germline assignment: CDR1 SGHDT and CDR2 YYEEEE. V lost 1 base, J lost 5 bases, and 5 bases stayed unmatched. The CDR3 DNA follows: TGTGCCAGCAGCTTGAACAGGGGTGTAACCGGGGAGCTGTTTTTT. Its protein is CASSLNRGVTGELFF.

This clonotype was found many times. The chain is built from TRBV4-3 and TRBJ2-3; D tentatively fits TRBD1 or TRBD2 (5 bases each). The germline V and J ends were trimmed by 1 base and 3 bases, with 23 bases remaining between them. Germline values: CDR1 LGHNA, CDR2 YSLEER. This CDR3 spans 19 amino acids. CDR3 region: CASSQVSPGVGDGTDTQYF. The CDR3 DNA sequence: TGCGCCAGCAGCCAAGTTTCGCCCGGAGTTGGGGACGGGACAGATACGCAGTATTTT.

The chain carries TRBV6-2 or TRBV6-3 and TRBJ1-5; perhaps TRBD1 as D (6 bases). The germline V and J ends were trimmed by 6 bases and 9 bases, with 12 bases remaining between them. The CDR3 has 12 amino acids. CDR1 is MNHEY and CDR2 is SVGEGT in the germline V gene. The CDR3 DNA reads TGTGCCAGCAGCAACAGGGTCACGCCCCAGCATTTT. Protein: CASSNRVTPQHF.

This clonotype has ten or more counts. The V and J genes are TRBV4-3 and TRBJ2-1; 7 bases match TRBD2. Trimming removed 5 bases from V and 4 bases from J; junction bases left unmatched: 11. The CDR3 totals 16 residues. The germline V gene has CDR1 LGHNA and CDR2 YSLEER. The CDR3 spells CASSLQGLVGYNEQFF. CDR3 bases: TGCGCCAGCAGCTTGCAAGGACTAGTGGGTTACAATGAGCAGTTCTTC.

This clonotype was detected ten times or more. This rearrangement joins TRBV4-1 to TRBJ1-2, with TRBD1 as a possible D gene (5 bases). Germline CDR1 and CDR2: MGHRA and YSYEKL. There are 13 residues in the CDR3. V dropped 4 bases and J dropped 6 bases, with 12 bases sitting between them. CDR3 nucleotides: TGCGCCAGCAGCCTATGGGGGAATAATGGCTACACCTTC. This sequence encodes CASSLWGNNGYTF.

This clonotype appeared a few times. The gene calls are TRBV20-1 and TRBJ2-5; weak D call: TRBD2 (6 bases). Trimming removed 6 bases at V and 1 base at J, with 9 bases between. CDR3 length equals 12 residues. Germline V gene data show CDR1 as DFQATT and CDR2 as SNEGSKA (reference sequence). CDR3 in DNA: TGCAGTGCCGAGGAGGGCCAAGAGACCCAGTACTTC. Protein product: CSAEEGQETQYF.

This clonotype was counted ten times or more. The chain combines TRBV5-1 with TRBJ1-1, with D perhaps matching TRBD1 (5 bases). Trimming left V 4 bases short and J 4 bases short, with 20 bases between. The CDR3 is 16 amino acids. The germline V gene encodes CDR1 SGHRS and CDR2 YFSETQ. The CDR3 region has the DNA TGCGCCAGCAGCACGGGAGGGTTGGGGCCGGCCACTGAAGCTTTCTTT. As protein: CASSTGGLGPATEAFF. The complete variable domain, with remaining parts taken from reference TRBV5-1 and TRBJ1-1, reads KAGVTQTPRYLIKTRGQQVTLSCSPISGHRSVSWYQQTPGQGLQFLFEYFSETQRNKGNFPGRFSGRQFSNSRSEMNVSTLELGDSALYLCASSTGGLGPATEAFFGQGTRLTVV.

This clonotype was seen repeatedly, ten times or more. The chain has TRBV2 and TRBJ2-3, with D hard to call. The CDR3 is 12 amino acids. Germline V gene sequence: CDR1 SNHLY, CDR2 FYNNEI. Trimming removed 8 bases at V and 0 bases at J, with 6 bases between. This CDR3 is CASGSSTDTQYF. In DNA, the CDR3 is TGTGCCAGCGGGTCTAGCACAGATACGCAGTATTTT.